The TCR beta chain described here comes from a study of T cells in tuberculosis. Across the whole study: Within 7 days of starting treatment, or before, PBMC were stored.

Time point specified: new active TB diagnosis, blood taken before or within 7 days of starting treatment. Turning to this clone: Antigen specificity is unknown.

The study, taken as a whole, reports: Shorter CDR3-alpha in active tuberculosis partly drove smaller distances.

CDR1 SGHTS and CDR2 YDEGEE come from the germline V gene. The V and J ends lost 4 bases and 0 bases, in that order; junction bases with no gene match: 9. The CDR3 covers 17 residues. The data were produced by immunoSEQ multiplex PCR, yet TCRdb's version contains in-frame clones alone and is incomplete. The repertoire consists of more than 35,000 clones, with approximately 95% occurring once and the leading ten covering more than 4%. The origin of this receptor is an adult with tuberculosis. Sequencing used PBMCs, obtained at tuberculosis diagnosis. J is TRBJ1-5 and V is TRBV5-8; 8 bases line up with TRBD1. DNA of the CDR3: TGTGCCAGCAGCCTGCTTAGACAGGGGTATAGCAATCAGCCCCAGCATTTT. It codes for CASSLLRQGYSNQPQHF.